One and the same sample provided the 26 T cell receptor beta chains below, sequenced in a study of T cells expressing NK-cell markers. Using the 5' RACE reads, TCRdb records one entry per CDR3 protein without DNA. This table lists fewer than 400,000 distinct CDR3 sequences. Sequencing input: blood T cells: a sorted CD56 or NKG2C T cell subset, CD4+ or CD8+ T cells, or bulk PBMC T cells (not recorded which). The receptors were sampled from a woman aged 45-65 years in good health.

The CDR3 loop reads CASSLATAGQGGKLFF. This rearrangement joins TRBV7-6 to TRBJ1-4; TCRdb designates TRBD1, a call that cannot be tested without DNA. Per the germline V gene, CDR1 is SGHVS and CDR2 is FNYEAQ. This CDR3 contains 16 residues.

The chain has TRBV20-1 and TRBJ2-1; TCRdb proposes TRBD1, but this gene call is untestable without DNA. Germline V gene data show CDR1 as DFQATT and CDR2 as SNEGSKA (reference sequence). The CDR3 runs to 15 residues. The CDR3 spells CSASNRAGSYNEQFF.

This chain links TRBV11-1 with TRBJ2-7; the TRBD1 assignment by TCRdb is unverifiable without DNA. Germline CDR1 and CDR2: SGHAT and FQDESV (reference sequence). The CDR3 loop spans 15 amino acids. CDR3 in amino acids: CASSEYRGQNYEQYF.

This chain connects TRBV6-1 to TRBJ2-1; the D call of TRBD2 rests on TCRdb alone, since no DNA is present to check it. The germline V gene has CDR1 MNHNS and CDR2 SASEGT. CDR3 length: 11 residues. The CDR3 loop is CASGTGGPGFF.

The V call is TRBV4-1, the J call TRBJ2-7; TCRdb lists TRBD1, though no DNA is available to test this call. The CDR3 covers 14 residues. Germline assignment: CDR1 MGHRA and CDR2 YSYEKL. This CDR3 reads CASSQVRGHYEQYF.

The V gene is TRBV29-1, the J gene TRBJ2-2; as DNA is missing, the TRBD2 call by TCRdb cannot be tested. The CDR3 covers 16 residues. Germline V lookup: CDR1 SQVTM, CDR2 ANQGSEA. The CDR3 reads CSVGGHPGGSTGELFF.

The chain is built from TRBV12-3 or TRBV12-4 and TRBJ2-1; TCRdb designates TRBD2, a call that cannot be tested without DNA. CDR3 length equals 16 residues. The CDR3 sequence is CASNTGGVAGYNEQFF.

The CDR3 region is CASSRTSGSATQYF. The chain is built from TRBV12-3 or TRBV12-4 and TRBJ2-5; TCRdb's D call of TRBD2 is untestable without DNA. The CDR3 spans 14 residues.

The chain has TRBV30 and TRBJ2-3. CDR3 size: 11 residues. The germline V gene encodes CDR1 GTSNPN and CDR2 SVGIG (reference sequence). CDR3: CAWGVKDTQYF.

V and J are TRBV27 and TRBJ2-1. CDR1 and CDR2 from the germline V gene are MNHEY and SMNVEV (reference sequence). The CDR3 consists of 13 residues. CDR3 sequence reads: CASSTLLFNEQFF.

The V and J genes are TRBV5-1 and TRBJ2-2; the TRBD1 assignment by TCRdb is unverifiable without DNA. Per germline, CDR1 SGHRS and CDR2 YFSETQ. CDR3 length: 14 residues. The CDR3 sequence: CASSLETPPGELFF. Together with reference TRBV5-1 and TRBJ2-2, the CDR3 gives the full variable domain: KAGVTQTPRYLIKTRGQQVTLSCSPISGHRSVSWYQQTPGQGLQFLFEYFSETQRNKGNFPGRFSGRQFSNSRSEMNVSTLELGDSALYLCASSLETPPGELFFGEGSRLTVL.

The rearrangement uses TRBV19 and TRBJ2-2. The V gene's germline CDR1 is LNHDA and CDR2 SQIVND (reference sequence). The CDR3 totals 16 residues. The CDR3 region is CASSIDSKRDTGELFF.

The J gene is TRBJ1-4, the V gene TRBV12-3 or TRBV12-4; the D call from TCRdb, TRBD1, cannot be confirmed without DNA. The CDR3 has 12 amino acids. This CDR3 is CASSPPDRKLFF.

The genes are TRBV7-2 and TRBJ2-1; checking the TCRdb D call of TRBD2 is not possible without DNA. Germline lookup yields CDR1 SGHTA and CDR2 FQGNSA. The CDR3 totals 15 residues. CDR3 in amino acids: CASSLEASNDNEQFF.

J is TRBJ2-7 and V is TRBV5-6; the D call from TCRdb, TRBD1, cannot be confirmed without DNA. Germline lookup yields CDR1 SGHDT and CDR2 YYEEEE. The CDR3 is made up of 14 amino acids. CDR3: CASSSTGQGYEQYF.

This chain links TRBV30 with TRBJ1-2. CDR1 is GTSNPN and CDR2 is SVGIG in the germline V gene (reference sequence). CDR3 size: 14 residues. This CDR3 reads CAWTYGSGYEGYTF.

This rearrangement joins TRBV15 to TRBJ2-7; TCRdb's D gene call, TRBD2, goes unchecked for lack of DNA. Germline values: CDR1 LNHNV, CDR2 YYDKDF (reference sequence). This CDR3 is built from 17 residues. CDR3 in amino acids: CATSDMRRSGSPYEQYF.

The rearrangement joins TRBV5-8 to TRBJ2-3; TCRdb lists TRBD2, though no DNA is available to test this call. This CDR3 comprises 16 residues. Germline V gene data show CDR1 as SGHTS and CDR2 as YDEGEE. CDR3: CASSPGGLAGSDTQYF.

The chain couples TRBV6-5 to TRBJ2-1. CDR1 and CDR2 (germline): MNHEY, SVGAGI. The CDR3 covers 13 residues. This CDR3 reads CACRRDPYNEQFF.

J is TRBJ2-7 and V is TRBV12-3 or TRBV12-4; with no DNA, the TCRdb D assignment of TRBD2 cannot be verified. The CDR3 covers 16 residues. CDR3 in amino acids: CASSLDGTSGSDEQYF.

The rearrangement joins TRBV3-1 to TRBJ2-5; checking the TCRdb D call of TRBD2 is not possible without DNA. CDR1 and CDR2 from the germline V gene are LGHDT and YNNKEL (reference sequence). CDR3 size: 17 residues. Here the CDR3 reads CASSQEVEGWRGETQYF.

The genes are TRBV6-4 and TRBJ2-1; TCRdb lists TRBD2, though no DNA is available to test this call. Per germline, CDR1 MRHNA and CDR2 SNTAGT. The CDR3 has 15 amino acids. This chain's CDR3 is CASSAVSGSWVEQFF.

The chain has TRBV10-3 and TRBJ2-3. The CDR3 is made up of 14 amino acids. Germline V gives CDR1 ENHRY, CDR2 SYGVKD. The CDR3 sequence: CAIREGKGTDTQYF.

The chain joins TRBV7-9 to TRBJ1-1. The CDR3 extends over 15 amino acids. The germline CDR1 and CDR2 sequences are SEHNR and FQNEAQ (reference sequence). The chain's CDR3 is CASSLVGKRGIEAFF.

Here the CDR3 reads CASSVDDRGQGVYGYTF. V is TRBV9 and J is TRBJ1-2; lacking DNA, the TRBD1 call made by TCRdb goes unchecked. CDR1 and CDR2 (germline): SGDLS, YYNGEE. The CDR3 is 17 residues long.

The rearrangement uses TRBV7-9 and TRBJ2-7; TCRdb indicates TRBD1, and absent DNA this call remains unverified. The CDR3 sequence is 16 residues long. The germline gives CDR1 SEHNR, CDR2 FQNEAQ (reference sequence). Here the CDR3 reads CASSRIMTGQAYEQYF.